Listed below are T cell receptor beta chains from one sample, sequenced in a study of blood T cell repertoires in COVID-19. Some clones are missing from TCRdb's copy, which holds only in-frame ones; the method was immunoSEQ multiplex PCR. The profile shows about 230,000 clones, more than 75% of them singletons. What was sequenced was peripheral blood. All receptors come from a middle-aged man with COVID-19, enrolled during active disease. CDR3s include the opening cysteine and the closing phenylalanine or tryptophan. The D gene is left open where the match is weak. A clone size is listed for some rows: how often the clone was seen (once, few, many), or a class if it is expanded.

NA,NA,TRBV27,TRBJ1-1,CASSYAANTEAFF,TGTGCCAGCAGCTACGCGGCGAACACTGAAGCTTTCTTT
NA,NA,TRBV12-3/TRBV12-4,TRBJ1-5,CASSSWGGPQHF,TGTGCCAGCAGTTCTTGGGGAGGGCCCCAGCATTTT
NA,TRBD1,TRBV3-1/TRBV3-2,TRBJ2-7,CASSQEGTGSYEQYF,TGTGCCAGCAGCCAAGAAGGGACAGGGAGTTACGAGCAGTACTTC
NA,NA,TRBV6-1,TRBJ1-5,CASSERGRDNQPQHF,TGTGCCAGCAGTGAAAGGGGTAGGGATAACCAGCCCCAGCATTTT
medium-sized,NA,TRBV27,TRBJ2-7,CASSGQMSSYEQYF,TGTGCCAGCAGCGGACAGATGAGCTCCTACGAGCAGTACTTC
NA,NA,TRBV5-6,TRBJ1-2,CASSLSGTDYGYTF,TGTGCCAGCAGCTTGTCAGGTACAGATTATGGCTACACCTTC
NA,NA,TRBV5-4,TRBJ1-2,CASSLDRALVYGYTF,TGTGCCAGCAGCTTGGACAGGGCTCTTGTCTATGGCTACACCTTC
NA,TRBD1,TRBV19,TRBJ1-6,CASSINPAGGNSPLHF,TGTGCCAGTAGTATAAATCCCGCAGGGGGTAATTCACCCCTCCACTTT
NA,NA,TRBV7-2,TRBJ1-3,CASSPEATATGNTIYF,TGTGCCAGCAGCCCAGAGGCGACCGCGACTGGAAACACCATATATTTT
NA,TRBD1,TRBV7-8,TRBJ1-2,CASSPREGANYGYTF,TGTGCCAGCAGCCCCCGGGAGGGGGCCAACTATGGCTACACCTTC
NA,TRBD1,TRBV19,TRBJ2-2,CASSIGDRGRGELFF,TGTGCCAGTAGTATTGGGGACAGGGGGCGAGGGGAGCTGTTTTTT
NA,TRBD1,TRBV6-5,TRBJ1-1,CASTGDRYTEAFF,TGTGCCAGCACCGGGGACAGATACACTGAAGCTTTCTTT